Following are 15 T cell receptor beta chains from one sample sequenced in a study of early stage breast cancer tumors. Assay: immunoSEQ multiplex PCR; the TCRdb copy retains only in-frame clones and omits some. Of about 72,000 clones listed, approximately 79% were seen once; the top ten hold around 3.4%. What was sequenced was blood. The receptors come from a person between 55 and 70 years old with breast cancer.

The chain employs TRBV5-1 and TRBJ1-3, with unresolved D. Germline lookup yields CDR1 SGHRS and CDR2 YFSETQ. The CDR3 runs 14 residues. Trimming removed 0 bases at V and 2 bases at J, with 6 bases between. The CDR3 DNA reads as TGCGCCAGCAGCTTGGGGGAACCTGGAAACACCATATATTTT. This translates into CASSLGEPGNTIYF.

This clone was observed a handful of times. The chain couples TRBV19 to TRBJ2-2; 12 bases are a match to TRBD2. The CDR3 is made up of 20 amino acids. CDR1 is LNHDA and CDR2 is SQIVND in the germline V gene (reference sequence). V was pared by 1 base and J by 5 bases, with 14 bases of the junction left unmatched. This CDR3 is CASSIGPSSGRAGWTGELFF. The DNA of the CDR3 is TGTGCCAGTAGTATAGGCCCCTCTAGCGGGAGGGCTGGTTGGACCGGGGAGCTGTTTTTT.

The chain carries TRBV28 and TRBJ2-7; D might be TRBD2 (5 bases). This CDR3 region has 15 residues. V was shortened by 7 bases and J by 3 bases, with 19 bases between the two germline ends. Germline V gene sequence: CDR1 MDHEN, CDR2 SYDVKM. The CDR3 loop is CASITTDWAIYEQYF. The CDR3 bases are TGTGCCAGCATAACCACGGACTGGGCCATCTACGAGCAGTACTTC. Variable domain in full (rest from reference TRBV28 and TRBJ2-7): DVKVTQSSRYLVKRTGEKVFLECVQDMDHENMFWYRQDPGLGLRLIYFSYDVKMKEKGDIPEGYSVSREKKERFSLILESASTNQTSMYLCASITTDWAIYEQYFGPGTRLTVT.

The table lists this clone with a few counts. The CDR3 region is CSARQGATYEQYF. The CDR3 DNA follows: TGCAGCGCTCGTCAGGGGGCAACCTACGAGCAGTACTTC. The rearrangement joins TRBV29-1 to TRBJ2-7, with TRBD1 matching 8 bases. The germline gives CDR1 SQVTM, CDR2 ANQGSEA. This CDR3 has 13 amino acids. V lost 7 bases, J lost 2 bases, and 7 bases stayed unmatched.

The CDR3 is CASSLLRGEAETQYF. CDR3 nucleotide sequence: TGTGCCAGCAGCTTACTACGGGGAGAAGCAGAGACCCAGTACTTC. The chain couples TRBV11-2 to TRBJ2-5; tentative D call: TRBD2 (5 bases). This CDR3 is built from 15 residues. The V end lost 2 bases, the J end lost 4 bases, and 14 bases lay between the germline ends. Germline CDR1 and CDR2: SGHAT and FQNNGV.

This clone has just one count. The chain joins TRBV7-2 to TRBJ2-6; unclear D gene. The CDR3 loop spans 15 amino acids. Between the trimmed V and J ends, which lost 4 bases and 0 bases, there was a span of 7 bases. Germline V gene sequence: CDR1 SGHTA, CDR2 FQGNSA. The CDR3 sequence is CASSSTVSGANVLTF. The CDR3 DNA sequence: TGTGCCAGCAGCTCCACAGTCTCTGGGGCCAACGTCCTGACTTTC.

CDR3 nucleotide sequence: TGTGCCAGCAGTCTTCGGACAGGGGGCCGGAGTAATGAAAAACTGTTTTTT. Translated: CASSLRTGGRSNEKLFF. The V call is TRBV2, the J call TRBJ1-4, with 11 nucleotides matching TRBD1. V dropped 5 bases and J dropped 4; count of bases not matched to a gene: 9. There are 17 residues in the CDR3. The germline V gene has CDR1 SNHLY and CDR2 FYNNEI.

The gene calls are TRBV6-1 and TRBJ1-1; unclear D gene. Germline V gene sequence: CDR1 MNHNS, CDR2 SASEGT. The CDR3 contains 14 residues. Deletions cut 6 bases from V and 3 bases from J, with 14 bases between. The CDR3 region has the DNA TGTGCCAGCAGCGAAACGACGGTTTACACTGAAGCTTTCTTT. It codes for CASSETTVYTEAFF.

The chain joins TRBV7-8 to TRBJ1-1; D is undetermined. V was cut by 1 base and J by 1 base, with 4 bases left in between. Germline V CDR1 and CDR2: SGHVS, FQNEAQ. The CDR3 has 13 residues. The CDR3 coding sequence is TGTGCCAGCAGCTTAGGCAGGAACACTGAAGCTTTCTTT. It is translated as CASSLGRNTEAFF.

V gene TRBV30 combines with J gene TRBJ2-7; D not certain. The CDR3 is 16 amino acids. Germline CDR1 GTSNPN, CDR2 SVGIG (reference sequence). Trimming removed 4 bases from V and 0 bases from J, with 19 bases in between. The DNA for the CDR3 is TGTGCCTGGAACTACGGTGTGGCTAGTTACTCCTACGAGCAGTACTTC. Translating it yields CAWNYGVASYSYEQYF.

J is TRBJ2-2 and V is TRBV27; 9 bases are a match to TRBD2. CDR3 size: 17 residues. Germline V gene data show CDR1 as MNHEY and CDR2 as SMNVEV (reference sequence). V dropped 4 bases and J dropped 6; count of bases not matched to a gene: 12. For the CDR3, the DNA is TGTGCCAGCAGTTCAACCGGGCTAGCGGGATGGGCCGGGGAGCTGTTTTTT. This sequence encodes CASSSTGLAGWAGELFF.

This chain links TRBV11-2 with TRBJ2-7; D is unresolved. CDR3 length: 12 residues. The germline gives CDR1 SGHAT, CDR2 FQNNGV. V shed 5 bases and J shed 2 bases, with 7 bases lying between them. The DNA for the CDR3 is TGTGCCAGCAGCCCCGCGGCCTACGAGCAGTACTTC. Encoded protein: CASSPAAYEQYF.

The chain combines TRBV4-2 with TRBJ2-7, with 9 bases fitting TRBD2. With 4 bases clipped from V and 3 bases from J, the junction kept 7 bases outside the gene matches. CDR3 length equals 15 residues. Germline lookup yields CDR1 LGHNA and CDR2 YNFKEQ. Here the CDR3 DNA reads TGTGCCAGCAGCCTCGAGCGGGAGGAGGACTACGAGCAGTACTTC. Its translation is CASSLEREEDYEQYF.

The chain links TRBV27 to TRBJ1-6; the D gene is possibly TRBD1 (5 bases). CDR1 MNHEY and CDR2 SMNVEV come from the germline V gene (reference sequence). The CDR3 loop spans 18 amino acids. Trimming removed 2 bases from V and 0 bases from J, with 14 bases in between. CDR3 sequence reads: CASSLLAGRPSYNSPLHF. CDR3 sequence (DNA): TGTGCCAGCAGTTTACTGGCAGGGAGGCCCTCCTATAATTCACCCCTCCACTTT.

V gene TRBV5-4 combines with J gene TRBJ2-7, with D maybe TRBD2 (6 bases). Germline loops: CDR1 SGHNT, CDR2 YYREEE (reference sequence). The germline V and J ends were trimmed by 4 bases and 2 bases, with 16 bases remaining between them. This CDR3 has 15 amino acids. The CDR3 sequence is CASSQGGVPPYEQYF. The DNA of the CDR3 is TGTGCCAGCAGCCAAGGAGGGGTCCCCCCCTACGAGCAGTACTTC.